The rows below give T cell receptor beta chains drawn from one sample of a study of cytomegalovirus exposure and HLA in healthy donors. Data came from immunoSEQ multiplex PCR; TCRdb stores just in-frame clones and leaves some out. Among fewer than 250,000 clones listed, around nine tenths were seen once. Sequenced sample: PBMCs. The receptors were gathered from a man aged 18 to 30 in good health and CMV-seronegative. Each CDR3 is given with its conserved first and last residue. The order of the fields is V gene, clone size, J gene, D gene, CDR3 DNA, CDR3 protein. The D gene is left open where the match is weak. Size values are once, few and many counts, or a class for expanded clones, and some rows have none.

V: TRBV25-1; size: .; J: TRBJ1-6; D: .; DNA: TGTGCCAGCAGACAGTATAATTCACCCCTCCACTTT; CDR3: CASRQYNSPLHF
V: TRBV15; size: .; J: TRBJ1-2; D: .; DNA: TGTGCCACCAGCAGAGATAAATTGGGCGATGGCTACACCTTC; CDR3: CATSRDKLGDGYTF
V: TRBV5-1; size: once; J: TRBJ2-2; D: .; DNA: TGCGCCAGCAGCTCGGTCCGGGGGTTGAGTGGGGAGCTGTTTTTT; CDR3: CASSSVRGLSGELFF
V: TRBV28; size: .; J: TRBJ2-7; D: TRBD2; DNA: TGTGCCAGCACCCCTGGGGGGGCCTACGAGCAGTACTTC; CDR3: CASTPGGAYEQYF
V: TRBV7-8; size: once; J: TRBJ2-2; D: .; DNA: TGTGCCAGCAGCTTAGCGGTGGCAGGGACTCACACCGGGGAGCTGTTTTTT; CDR3: CASSLAVAGTHTGELFF
V: TRBV27; size: .; J: TRBJ2-3; D: TRBD1; DNA: TGTGCCAGCAGGGTGGGACAGGCAACAACAACGCAGTATTTT; CDR3: CASRVGQATTTQYF
V: TRBV4-1; size: .; J: TRBJ1-5; D: .; DNA: TGCGCCAGCAGCCGATCAGGGTCCCAGCCCCAGCATTTT; CDR3: CASSRSGSQPQHF
V: TRBV2; size: .; J: TRBJ2-3; D: .; DNA: TGTGCCAGCAGGAGGGTGGGTTCGAATACGCAGTATTTT; CDR3: CASRRVGSNTQYF
V: TRBV28; size: once; J: TRBJ2-2; D: TRBD2; DNA: TGTGCCAGCAGTTTGTTGCCAGCGGGGGTTGTCACCGGGGAGCTGTTTTTT; CDR3: CASSLLPAGVVTGELFF
V: TRBV7-8; size: once; J: TRBJ2-3; D: TRBD1; DNA: TGTGCCAGCAGCCCCCTGCGGCAGGGGGCTGGTCTGGGAACAGATACGCAGTATTTT; CDR3: CASSPLRQGAGLGTDTQYF
V: TRBV4-3; size: .; J: TRBJ2-7; D: TRBD1; DNA: TGCGCCAGCAGCCAAGTACAGGGGGTATACGAGCAGTACTTC; CDR3: CASSQVQGVYEQYF
V: TRBV28; size: .; J: TRBJ2-5; D: .; DNA: TGTGCCAGCAGACTGTCTGAGACCCAGTACTTC; CDR3: CASRLSETQYF
V: TRBV28; size: .; J: TRBJ2-2; D: TRBD2; DNA: TGTGCCAGCAGTTCTCCTAGCGGGAACACCGGGGAGCTGTTTTTT; CDR3: CASSSPSGNTGELFF
V: TRBV7-3; size: .; J: TRBJ2-1; D: TRBD2; DNA: TGTGCCAGCAGCCTAGGCGGGACTAGCGGGAGAGGGAAAAAGTTCTTC; CDR3: CASSLGGTSGRGKKFF
V: TRBV4-1; size: .; J: TRBJ1-4; D: TRBD1; DNA: TGCGCCAGCAGCCAAGATCAAACGACAGGGGTGGGTGAAAAACTGTTTTTT; CDR3: CASSQDQTTGVGEKLFF
V: TRBV6-1; size: .; J: TRBJ2-1; D: TRBD2; DNA: TGTGCCAGCAGTGAAGGAGATAGCGGGGGCAATGAGCAGTTCTTC; CDR3: CASSEGDSGGNEQFF
V: TRBV18; size: .; J: TRBJ2-6; D: TRBD1; DNA: TGTGCCAGCTCCCAGGGGGTCTCTGGGGCCAACGTCCTGACTTTC; CDR3: CASSQGVSGANVLTF
V: TRBV7-9; size: many; J: TRBJ1-5; D: TRBD1; DNA: TGTGCCAGCAGCTTATCCGGGACAGGGAATCAGCCCCAGCATTTT; CDR3: CASSLSGTGNQPQHF
V: TRBV19; size: .; J: TRBJ2-7; D: .; DNA: TGTGCCAGTAGTGGAGGGCCGTCCTACGAGCAGTACTTC; CDR3: CASSGGPSYEQYF
V: TRBV5-6; size: .; J: TRBJ1-1; D: TRBD1; DNA: TGTGCCAGCAGCCCCGGGACAGGGGGGAACACTGAAGCTTTCTTT; CDR3: CASSPGTGGNTEAFF
V: TRBV14; size: .; J: TRBJ2-5; D: TRBD2; DNA: TGTGCCAGCAGCCCTAGCGGGAGGTTCCAAGAGACCCAGTACTTC; CDR3: CASSPSGRFQETQYF
V: TRBV25-1; size: .; J: TRBJ2-5; D: .; DNA: TGTGCCAGCAGTGAATCCGGCTGGGACTCAGAGACCCAGTACTTC; CDR3: CASSESGWDSETQYF
V: TRBV7-2; size: .; J: TRBJ1-2; D: .; DNA: TGTGCCAGCAGCCGCCAGGCAGGGGATGGCTACACCTTC; CDR3: CASSRQAGDGYTF
V: TRBV19; size: .; J: TRBJ2-1; D: .; DNA: TGTGCCAGTAGTATCCTACAGAACAATGAGCAGTTCTTC; CDR3: CASSILQNNEQFF
V: TRBV5-1; size: .; J: TRBJ1-1; D: .; DNA: TGCGCCAGCAGCGTTCTTGGACAAGACACTGAAGCTTTCTTT; CDR3: CASSVLGQDTEAFF
V: TRBV4-3; size: .; J: TRBJ2-1; D: TRBD2; DNA: TGCGCCAGCAGCCAAGACCCTACTTGGGCGGGGGACAATGAGCAGTTCTTC; CDR3: CASSQDPTWAGDNEQFF
V: TRBV5-1; size: .; J: TRBJ2-7; D: TRBD1; DNA: TGCGCCAGCAGCCTTCGGACAGGGAACTACGAGCAGTACTTC; CDR3: CASSLRTGNYEQYF
V: TRBV18; size: .; J: TRBJ2-1; D: TRBD2; DNA: TGTGCCAGCTCACCAGGACTAGCAGATGAGCAGTTCTTC; CDR3: CASSPGLADEQFF
V: TRBV18; size: .; J: TRBJ2-3; D: TRBD1; DNA: TGTGCCAGCTCTCCTGCTTCCGGGACAGACGATACGCAGTATTTT; CDR3: CASSPASGTDDTQYF
V: TRBV2; size: .; J: TRBJ2-7; D: TRBD2; DNA: TGTGCCAGCAGTGCGGGACTAGCGGAATCCTACGAGCAGTACTTC; CDR3: CASSAGLAESYEQYF
V: TRBV27; size: .; J: TRBJ2-7; D: .; DNA: TGTGCCAGCAAGGGGCGATCCTACGAGCAGTACTTC; CDR3: CASKGRSYEQYF
V: TRBV7-3; size: .; J: TRBJ2-7; D: .; DNA: TGTGCCAGCAGCTTCCTTGGCCGCTACGAGCAGTACTTC; CDR3: CASSFLGRYEQYF
V: TRBV4-3; size: once; J: TRBJ2-4; D: TRBD2; DNA: TGCGCCAGCAGCCAAGGGACTAGTTGGGCCAAAAACATTCAGTACTTC; CDR3: CASSQGTSWAKNIQYF
V: TRBV4-2; size: .; J: TRBJ2-1; D: TRBD2; DNA: TGTGCCAGCAGGCTCGGGAGGAACAATGAGCAGTTCTTC; CDR3: CASRLGRNNEQFF
V: TRBV5-6; size: .; J: TRBJ1-2; D: .; DNA: TGTGCCAGCAGCAGAGAAAACAGGGTATATGGCTACACCTTC; CDR3: CASSRENRVYGYTF
V: TRBV15; size: .; J: TRBJ1-1; D: .; DNA: TGTGCCACCAGCAGAGATGGGGAGGCAGATGAAGCTTTCTTT; CDR3: CATSRDGEADEAFF
V: TRBV9; size: .; J: TRBJ2-5; D: .; DNA: TGTGCCAGCAGCGTAGATGGCCACCAAGAGACCCAGTACTTC; CDR3: CASSVDGHQETQYF
V: TRBV4-3; size: .; J: TRBJ1-2; D: .; DNA: TGCGCCAGCAGCCAAGTTCAACAGAACTATGGCTACACCTTC; CDR3: CASSQVQQNYGYTF
V: TRBV19; size: .; J: TRBJ1-2; D: TRBD1; DNA: TGTGCCAGTAGTCTAAGACAGGGGGCGAACTATGGCTACACCTTC; CDR3: CASSLRQGANYGYTF
V: TRBV7-8; size: .; J: TRBJ1-1; D: TRBD1; DNA: TGTGCCAGCACCGGCGGGACAGGGGGCACTGAAGCTTTCTTT; CDR3: CASTGGTGGTEAFF
V: TRBV25-1; size: .; J: TRBJ2-3; D: .; DNA: TGTGCCAGCAGTGAAATGGCTAGAACTGGTGATACGCAGTATTTT; CDR3: CASSEMARTGDTQYF
V: TRBV6-1; size: .; J: TRBJ2-5; D: TRBD2; DNA: TGTGCCGGCCAAGTTGGGAGGGGCCCCCAAGAGACCCAGTACTTC; CDR3: CAGQVGRGPQETQYF
V: TRBV28; size: .; J: TRBJ1-5; D: TRBD1; DNA: TGTGCCAGCAGACCCTTCAGGGGGCTGAGCAATCAGCCCCAGCATTTT; CDR3: CASRPFRGLSNQPQHF
V: TRBV7-8; size: .; J: TRBJ1-1; D: .; DNA: TGTGCCAGCAGCGGGCGGGCGCGGAGTGAAGCTTTCTTT; CDR3: CASSGRARSEAFF
V: TRBV7-3; size: .; J: TRBJ2-3; D: .; DNA: TGTGCCAGCAGCTTAGGAGGTTACACAGATACGCAGTATTTT; CDR3: CASSLGGYTDTQYF
V: TRBV5-4; size: .; J: TRBJ1-2; D: TRBD1; DNA: TGTGCCAGCAGTTTACAGGGGGCCTTTGGCTACACCTTC; CDR3: CASSLQGAFGYTF
V: TRBV7-6; size: .; J: TRBJ2-2; D: TRBD1; DNA: TGTGCCAGCAGCCCAGGACAGGACTTCACCGGGGAGCTGTTTTTT; CDR3: CASSPGQDFTGELFF
V: TRBV2; size: .; J: TRBJ1-3; D: TRBD1; DNA: TGTGCCAGCAGTGAATACCCGGACGTCGCAGGGGGGCCTGGAAACACCATATATTTT; CDR3: CASSEYPDVAGGPGNTIYF
V: TRBV27; size: .; J: TRBJ2-7; D: .; DNA: TGTGCCAGCAGTTTGGGCAGGGGAAGGTACGAGCAGTACTTC; CDR3: CASSLGRGRYEQYF
V: TRBV9; size: .; J: TRBJ1-1; D: TRBD1; DNA: TGTGCCAGCAGCGTAGGGGCCGGGACAGGGAACACTGAAGCTTTCTTT; CDR3: CASSVGAGTGNTEAFF
V: TRBV19; size: .; J: TRBJ1-1; D: .; DNA: TGTGCCTCCGGCAAGGCAGGGAACACTGAAGCTTTCTTT; CDR3: CASGKAGNTEAFF
V: TRBV6-5; size: .; J: TRBJ1-3; D: .; DNA: TGTGCCACCCGACAGAGCTCTGGAAACACCATATATTTT; CDR3: CATRQSSGNTIYF
V: TRBV7-2; size: .; J: TRBJ1-6; D: TRBD1; DNA: TGTGCCAGCAGCCCCGGGACAGGGCTTTCACCCCTCCACTTT; CDR3: CASSPGTGLSPLHF
V: TRBV2; size: .; J: TRBJ1-5; D: .; DNA: TGTGCCAGCAGCGTCTCGACACTCAGCAATCAGCCCCAGCATTTT; CDR3: CASSVSTLSNQPQHF